Following are 28 T cell receptor beta chains from one sample sequenced in a study of human T cells and chemical hapten exposure. The time point is: pre-sensitization, week 0. As for treatment: therapeutic diphenylcyclopropenone sensitization with weekly scalp DPC. TCRdb re-derived calls from the RACE reads in MiXCR, one entry per CDR3 protein. The data hold a few hundred thousand distinct CDR3 sequences, with approximately 8.4% observed a single time. The input for sequencing was whole blood, taken in connection with sensitization to the hapten diphenylcyclopropenone (DPC). The receptors shown here come from a woman between 40 and 50 years old with alopecia areata. Some clones in this sample may be carry-over from other donors' samples.

The chain carries TRBV5-4 and TRBJ2-7; D may be TRBD1 (6 bases). CDR3 size: 14 residues. Trimming took 4 bases from V and 2 from J, leaving 13 bases between them. CDR1 and CDR2 from the germline V gene are SGHNT and YYREEE (reference sequence). The CDR3, as DNA: TGTGCCAGCAGCCCAAGGACAGACCCCTACGAGCAGTACTTC. As protein: CASSPRTDPYEQYF.

There are a few counts of this clonotype. The gene calls are TRBV27 and TRBJ1-2, with TRBD1 identical over 8 bases. The CDR3 covers 13 residues. V was clipped by 3 bases and J by 4 bases; unmatched bases: 1. CDR1 and CDR2 (germline): MNHEY, SMNVEV (reference sequence). In DNA form, the CDR3 reads TGTGCCAGCAGTTTCGACAGGGGCTATGGCTACACCTTC. Its translation: CASSFDRGYGYTF.

The sample holds a few counts of this clonotype. The V gene is TRBV21-1, the J gene TRBJ1-6. TRBV21-1 is given as a pseudogene. This CDR3 region has 14 residues. The CDR3 nucleotides read TGTGCCAGCACAAACGGAGTGAATCATTCACCCCTCCACTTT. Protein: CASTNGVNHSPLHF.

This clonotype has a count of ten or more. This chain links TRBV7-2 with TRBJ1-1; D not certain. V lost 1 base and J 2 bases, leaving 17 bases between the germline ends. This CDR3 region has 17 residues. Germline values: CDR1 SGHTA, CDR2 FQGNSA. The CDR3: CASSLGRQAGPNTEAFF. The CDR3 region has the DNA TGTGCCAGCAGCTTAGGCAGGCAGGCTGGGCCAAACACTGAAGCTTTCTTT.

This clonotype was recorded a few times. This chain uses TRBV4-2 with TRBJ2-3, with 10 positions matching TRBD1. Looked up from germline, CDR1 is LGHNA and CDR2 is YNFKEQ. V trimming: 4 bases; J trimming: 5 bases; junction bases outside the gene matches: 3. The CDR3 runs to 14 residues. CDR3 DNA sequence: TGTGCCAGCAGCCGACAGGGGGCCATAGATACGCAGTATTTT. Amino acid sequence: CASSRQGAIDTQYF.

This clonotype was seen many times. The chain couples TRBV12-3 or TRBV12-4 to TRBJ1-5, with D unclear. V lost 3 bases, J lost 5 bases, and 8 bases lay in between. The CDR3 extends over 13 amino acids. This CDR3 is CASSLARDQPQHF. As DNA, the CDR3 is TGTGCCAGCAGTTTGGCTCGCGATCAGCCCCAGCATTTT.

This clonotype has at least ten counts. The J gene is TRBJ2-7, the V gene TRBV7-9; D might be TRBD1 (6 bases). Between the trimmed V and J ends, which lost 4 bases and 6 bases, there was a span of 22 bases. This CDR3 has 16 residues. Germline CDR1 is SEHNR and CDR2 is FQNEAQ (reference sequence). In nucleotides, the CDR3 is TGTGCCAGCAGCTACCTTCCCGGGACACGCAGTGGCGAGCAGTACTTC. Amino acid sequence: CASSYLPGTRSGEQYF.

The chain combines TRBV3-1 with TRBJ2-1, with 12 bases fitting TRBD2. CDR3 length: 16 amino acids. The germline V gene encodes CDR1 LGHDT and CDR2 YNNKEL (reference sequence). The trim removed 0 bases at V and 10 bases at J, leaving 7 bases unmatched. For the CDR3, the DNA is TGTGCCAGCAGCCAAGATGCTAGCGGGAGGGCTAGGGAGCAGTTCTTC. Translated, it gives CASSQDASGRAREQFF.

The rearrangement joins TRBV5-6 to TRBJ1-5; the D is unclear. The ends were cut back, 3 bases at V and 3 bases at J, with 10 bases in the middle. Per the germline V gene, CDR1 is SGHDT and CDR2 is YYEEEE. This CDR3 has 14 amino acids. The CDR3 coding sequence is TGTGCCAGCAGCTCCCGGGGTACCAATCAGCCCCAGCATTTT. This codes for CASSSRGTNQPQHF.

The chain carries TRBV6-1 and TRBJ1-1; 7 nucleotides line up with TRBD1. Per the germline V gene, CDR1 is MNHNS and CDR2 is SASEGT. J lost 12 bases, V lost 6 bases, and 13 bases had no gene match. CDR3 length: 13 amino acids. This chain's CDR3 is CASRDLPTGRTFF. The CDR3 DNA follows: TGTGCCAGCAGGGACCTACCGACAGGGAGGACTTTCTTT.

This clonotype was detected many times. The rearrangement uses TRBV29-1 and TRBJ2-7; D is tentatively TRBD1 or TRBD2 (5 bases each). Per germline, CDR1 SQVTM and CDR2 ANQGSEA. The CDR3 has 13 residues. Trimming cost V 4 bases and J 2 bases, with 12 bases left between them. The CDR3 region is CSVANQGPYEQYF. The CDR3 region has the DNA TGCAGCGTTGCGAATCAGGGACCCTACGAGCAGTACTTC.

This chain links TRBV7-2 with TRBJ1-1; D is undetermined. The CDR3 consists of 10 residues. Per germline, CDR1 SGHTA and CDR2 FQGNSA. Trimming took off 8 bases at V and 9 bases at J, with 10 bases between the two ends. The CDR3: CASSHKQAFF. CDR3 nucleotide sequence: TGTGCCAGCTCTCATAAGCAAGCTTTCTTT.

This clonotype showed up just a few times. The chain couples TRBV6-1 to TRBJ2-3; tentative D call: TRBD2 (5 bases). This CDR3 region has 13 residues. Germline CDR1 is MNHNS and CDR2 is SASEGT. The ends were cut back, 1 base at V and 10 bases at J, with 12 bases in the middle. The chain's CDR3 is CASSEGTAEAQYF. The CDR3 bases are TGTGCCAGCAGTGAAGGGACTGCCGAGGCGCAGTATTTT.

This clonotype was detected many times. The chain links TRBV7-3 to TRBJ2-2; D may be TRBD1 (6 bases). V shed 6 bases and J shed 1 base, with 12 bases lying between them. The CDR3 totals 15 residues. Germline CDR1 SGHTA, CDR2 FQGTGA. DNA for the CDR3: TGTGCCAGCAGTCCTGGGGGCCGGAACACCGGGGAGCTGTTTTTT. This translates into CASSPGGRNTGELFF.

Only a few counts were recorded for this clonotype. Its ends do not fully match the called genes, so a read error is possible. The chain recombines TRBV7-9 with TRBJ2-7; the match to TRBD2 covers 10 bases. The germline CDR1 and CDR2 sequences are SEHNR and FQNEAQ (reference sequence). CDR3 size: 15 residues. The CDR3 region has the DNA TGTGCCAGCAGCCTAGCTAGCGGGAGTCACTACGAGCAGTACTTC. Protein: CASSLASGSHYEQYF.

This clonotype was detected a few times. This chain uses TRBV7-2 with TRBJ2-5, with 13 bases fitting TRBD2. The CDR3 covers 15 residues. With V trimmed by 5 bases and J by 5 bases, 5 bases remained unmatched. Per the germline V gene, CDR1 is SGHTA and CDR2 is FQGNSA. The CDR3 sequence is CASSPGLAGSETQYF. CDR3 coding DNA: TGTGCCAGCAGCCCGGGACTAGCGGGGTCCGAGACCCAGTACTTC. Supplemented by reference TRBV7-2 and TRBJ2-5, the full variable domain reads GAGVSQSPSNKVTEKGKDVELRCDPISGHTALYWYRQSLGQGLEFLIYFQGNSAPDKSGLPSDRFSAERTGGSVSTLTIQRTQQEDSAVYLCASSPGLAGSETQYFGPGTRLLVL.

This clonotype was seen more than once but under ten times. The chain couples TRBV9 to TRBJ2-7; 14 positions agree with TRBD2. Germline V gene sequence: CDR1 SGDLS, CDR2 YYNGEE. The CDR3 is made up of 19 amino acids. Losses at the gene ends were 3 bases for V and 0 bases for J; bases not matched to a gene: 11. As DNA, the CDR3 is TGTGCCAGCAGCGATGACCCGGGACTAGCGGGAGCCCCCTCCTACGAGCAGTACTTC. Amino acid sequence: CASSDDPGLAGAPSYEQYF.

This clonotype occurred many times. J is TRBJ2-4 and V is TRBV4-1; no definite D call. V gave up 5 bases and J gave up 0 bases, with 14 bases separating them. Germline CDR1 and CDR2: MGHRA and YSYEKL. The CDR3 is made up of 16 amino acids. CDR3 protein: CASSWGSSLAKNIQYF. The CDR3 bases are TGCGCCAGCAGCTGGGGAAGCTCTTTAGCCAAAAACATTCAGTACTTC.

This chain connects TRBV18 to TRBJ1-5; D is unclear. V lost 0 bases, J lost 6 bases, and 6 bases lay in between. This CDR3 region has 13 residues. Germline assignment: CDR1 KGHSH and CDR2 LQKENI. The CDR3 loop is CASSPPGSQPQHF. In nucleotides, the CDR3 is TGTGCCAGCTCACCACCGGGGAGTCAGCCCCAGCATTTT.

The chain employs TRBV28 and TRBJ2-7; no firm D call. The CDR3 has 18 amino acids. Trimming stripped 3 bases from V and 0 bases from J, with 21 bases between. The V gene's germline CDR1 is MDHEN and CDR2 SYDVKM. Here the CDR3 reads CASSFFFRASASSYEQYF. CDR3 sequence (DNA): TGTGCCAGCAGTTTTTTCTTCCGGGCAAGCGCCAGCTCCTACGAGCAGTACTTC.

This clonotype has at least ten counts. The chain uses TRBV11-2 and TRBJ1-1, with D hard to call. CDR1 and CDR2 from the germline V gene are SGHAT and FQNNGV. This CDR3 is 17 amino acids long. The V gene lost 0 bases and the J gene lost 3 bases, with 17 bases spanning the gap. CDR3: CASSLDLVRAGHTEAFF. The DNA for the CDR3 is TGTGCCAGCAGCTTAGATCTCGTGAGGGCAGGACACACTGAAGCTTTCTTT.

This clonotype has ten or more counts. The CDR3 region has the DNA TGTGCCAGCAGCCAAGTTCCCGGGACAGGCGAAAAACTGTTTTTT. Its protein product is CASSQVPGTGEKLFF. The chain recombines TRBV27 with TRBJ1-4; 8 nucleotides line up with TRBD1. Germline V gene lookup returns CDR1 MNHEY and CDR2 SMNVEV (reference sequence). CDR3 length: 15 amino acids. Trimming took 6 bases from V and 8 from J; bases not matched to a gene: 11. The full variable domain, in which reference TRBV27 and TRBJ1-4 provide the parts outside the CDR3, is EAQVTQNPRYLITVTGKKLTVTCSQNMNHEYMSWYRQDPGLGLRQIYYSMNVEVTDKGDVPEGYKVSRKEKRNFPLILESPSPNQTSLYFCASSQVPGTGEKLFFGSGTQLSVL.

This clonotype occurred many times. The rearrangement uses TRBV9 and TRBJ1-3; 11 bases align to TRBD1. The CDR3 is 17 amino acids. J gave up 0 bases and V 5 bases, and 7 bases lay outside the gene matches. The germline CDR1 and CDR2 sequences are SGDLS and YYNGEE. The CDR3 is CASSKTGTGGSGNTIYF. The CDR3 DNA is TGTGCCAGCAGTAAAACCGGGACAGGGGGCTCTGGAAACACCATATATTTT.

By share of the sample, this clonotype is medium-sized (0.01 to 0.1%). The chain carries TRBV28 and TRBJ2-4; weak D call: TRBD2 (5 bases). The ends were cut back, 3 bases at V and 0 bases at J, with 9 bases in the middle. CDR3 length: 15 amino acids. From germline, CDR1 is MDHEN and CDR2 SYDVKM. The CDR3 coding sequence is TGTGCCAGCAGTTTGGAGCGGAGAGCCAAAAACATTCAGTACTTC. Protein: CASSLERRAKNIQYF.

The table lists this clonotype with many counts. This sequence joins TRBV10-3 and TRBJ2-3; 9 bases map to TRBD2. Trimming at V came to 4 bases and at J to 5 bases, leaving 4 bases not matched to a gene. Looked up from germline, CDR1 is ENHRY and CDR2 is SYGVKD. The CDR3 contains 14 residues. The CDR3 protein is CAISGREGGDTQYF. CDR3 DNA sequence: TGTGCCATCAGTGGGCGGGAGGGTGGAGATACGCAGTATTTT.

This clonotype has only a few counts. This rearrangement joins TRBV6-2 or TRBV6-3 to TRBJ2-5; perhaps TRBD2 as D (5 bases). The CDR3 runs to 13 residues. Germline V CDR1 and CDR2: MNHEY, SVGEGT. Deletions cut 5 bases from V and 5 bases from J, with 12 bases between. The DNA of the CDR3 is TGTGCCAGCAGTGACGGAGGATTGGAGACCCAGTACTTC. Amino acids: CASSDGGLETQYF.

V gene TRBV6-2 or TRBV6-3 combines with J gene TRBJ1-1; 11 bases are a match to TRBD1. Germline V gene lookup returns CDR1 MNHEY and CDR2 SVGEGT. J lost 2 bases, V lost 6 bases, and 8 bases had no gene match. The CDR3 runs to 16 residues. The CDR3 DNA sequence: TGTGCCAGCAGCTTGGGACAGGGGGTTGGAAACACTGAAGCTTTCTTT. Translated: CASSLGQGVGNTEAFF.

The table lists this clonotype with a few counts. The chain carries TRBV28 and TRBJ2-1; D is undetermined. Trimming took 6 bases from V and 7 from J, leaving 16 bases between them. CDR1 and CDR2 from the germline V gene are MDHEN and SYDVKM. The CDR3 contains 14 residues. The CDR3 coding sequence is TGTGCCAGCAGGCTGGTCTCCTCCCTGAATGAGCAGTTCTTC. Its translation: CASRLVSSLNEQFF.